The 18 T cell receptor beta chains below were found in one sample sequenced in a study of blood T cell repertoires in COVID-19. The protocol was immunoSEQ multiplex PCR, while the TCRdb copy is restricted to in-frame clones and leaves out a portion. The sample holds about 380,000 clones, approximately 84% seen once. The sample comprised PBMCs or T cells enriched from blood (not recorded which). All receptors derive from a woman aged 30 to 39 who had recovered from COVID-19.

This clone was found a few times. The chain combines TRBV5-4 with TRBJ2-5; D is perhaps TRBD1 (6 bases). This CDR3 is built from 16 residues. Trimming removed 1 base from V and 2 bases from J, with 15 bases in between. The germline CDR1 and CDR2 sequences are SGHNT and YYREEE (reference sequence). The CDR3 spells CASSLFSGTRQETQYF. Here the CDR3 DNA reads TGTGCCAGCAGCTTGTTTAGTGGGACACGGCAAGAGACCCAGTACTTC.

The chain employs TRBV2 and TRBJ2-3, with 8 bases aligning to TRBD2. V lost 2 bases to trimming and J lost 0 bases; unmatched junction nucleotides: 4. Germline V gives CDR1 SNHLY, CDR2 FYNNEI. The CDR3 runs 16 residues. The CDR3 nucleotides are TGTGCCAGCAGTGAAATGGCTAGCGGGAGCACAGATACGCAGTATTTT. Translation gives CASSEMASGSTDTQYF.

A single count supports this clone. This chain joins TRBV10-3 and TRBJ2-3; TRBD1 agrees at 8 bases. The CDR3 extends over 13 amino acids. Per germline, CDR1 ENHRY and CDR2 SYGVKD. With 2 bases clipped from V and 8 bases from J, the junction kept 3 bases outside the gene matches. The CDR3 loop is CAISEPGQGTQYF. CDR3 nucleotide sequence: TGTGCCATCAGTGAGCCAGGACAGGGTACGCAGTATTTT.

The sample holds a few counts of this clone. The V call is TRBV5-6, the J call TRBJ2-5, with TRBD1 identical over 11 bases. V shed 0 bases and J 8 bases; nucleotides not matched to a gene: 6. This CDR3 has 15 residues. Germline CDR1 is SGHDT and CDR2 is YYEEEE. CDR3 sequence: CASSLGRDRGYTQYF. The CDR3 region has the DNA TGTGCCAGCAGCTTGGGTCGGGACAGGGGGTATACCCAGTACTTC.

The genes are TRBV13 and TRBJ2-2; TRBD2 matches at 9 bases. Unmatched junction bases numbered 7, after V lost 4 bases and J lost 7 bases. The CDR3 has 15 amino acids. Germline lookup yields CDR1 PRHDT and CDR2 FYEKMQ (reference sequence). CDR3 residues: CASSSGTSWGGELFF. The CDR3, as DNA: TGTGCCAGCAGCTCCGGGACTAGCTGGGGCGGGGAGCTGTTTTTT.

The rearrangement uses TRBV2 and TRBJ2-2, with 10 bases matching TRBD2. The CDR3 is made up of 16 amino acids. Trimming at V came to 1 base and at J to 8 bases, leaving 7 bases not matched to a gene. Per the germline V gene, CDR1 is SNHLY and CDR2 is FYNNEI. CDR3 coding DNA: TGTGCCAGCAGTGAAGGTTTAGCGGGAGGCTTTGGGGAGCTGTTTTTT. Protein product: CASSEGLAGGFGELFF.

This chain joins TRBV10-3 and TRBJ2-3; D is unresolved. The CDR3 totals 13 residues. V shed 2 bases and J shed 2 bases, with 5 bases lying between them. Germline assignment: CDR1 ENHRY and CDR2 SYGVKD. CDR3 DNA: TGTGCCATCAGTGAGGGCTTCACAGATACGCAGTATTTT. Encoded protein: CAISEGFTDTQYF.

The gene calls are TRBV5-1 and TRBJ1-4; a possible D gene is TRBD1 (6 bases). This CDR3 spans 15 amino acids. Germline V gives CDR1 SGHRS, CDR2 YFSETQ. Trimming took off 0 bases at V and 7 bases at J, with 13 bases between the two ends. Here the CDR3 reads CASSLEGGLSEKLFF. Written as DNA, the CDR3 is TGCGCCAGCAGCTTGGAGGGGGGGCTGAGTGAAAAACTGTTTTTT.

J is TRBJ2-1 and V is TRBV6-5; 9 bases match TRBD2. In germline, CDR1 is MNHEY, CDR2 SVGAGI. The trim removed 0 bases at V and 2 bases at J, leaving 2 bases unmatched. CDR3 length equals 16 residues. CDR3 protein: CASSYSQRGAYNEQFF. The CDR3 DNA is TGTGCCAGCAGTTACTCTCAGCGGGGGGCCTACAATGAGCAGTTCTTC.

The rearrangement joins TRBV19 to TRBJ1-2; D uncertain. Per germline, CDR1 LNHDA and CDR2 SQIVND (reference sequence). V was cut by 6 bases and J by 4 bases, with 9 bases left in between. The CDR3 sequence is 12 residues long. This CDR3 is CASRDTPYGYTF. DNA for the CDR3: TGTGCCAGTAGAGACACCCCCTATGGCTACACCTTC.

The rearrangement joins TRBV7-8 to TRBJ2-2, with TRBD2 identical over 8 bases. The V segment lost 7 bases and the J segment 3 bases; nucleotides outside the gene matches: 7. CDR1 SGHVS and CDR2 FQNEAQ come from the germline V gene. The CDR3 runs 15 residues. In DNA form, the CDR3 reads TGTGCCAGCATCCGACGGGGGGGCGACACCGGGGAGCTGTTTTTT. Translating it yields CASIRRGGDTGELFF.

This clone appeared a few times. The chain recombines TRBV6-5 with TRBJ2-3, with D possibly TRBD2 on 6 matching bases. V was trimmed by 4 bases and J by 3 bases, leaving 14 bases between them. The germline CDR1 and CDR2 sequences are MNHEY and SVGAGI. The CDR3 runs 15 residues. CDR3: CASSSSIRGTDTQYF. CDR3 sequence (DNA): TGTGCCAGCAGTTCATCCATCCGGGGGACAGATACGCAGTATTTT.

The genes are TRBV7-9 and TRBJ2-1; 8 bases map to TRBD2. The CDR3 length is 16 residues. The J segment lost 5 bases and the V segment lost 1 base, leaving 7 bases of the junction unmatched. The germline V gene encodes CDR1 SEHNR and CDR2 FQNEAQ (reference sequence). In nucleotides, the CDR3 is TGTGCCAGCAGCTTAGTTTACGGGAGGGTCCACAATGAGCAGTTCTTC. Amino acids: CASSLVYGRVHNEQFF.

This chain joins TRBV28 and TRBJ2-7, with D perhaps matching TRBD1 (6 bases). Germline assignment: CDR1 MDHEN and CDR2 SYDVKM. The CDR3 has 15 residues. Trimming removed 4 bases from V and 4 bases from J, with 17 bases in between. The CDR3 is CASSSGRTDPYEQYF. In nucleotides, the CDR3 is TGTGCCAGCAGTTCTGGCCGGACAGACCCGTACGAGCAGTACTTC.

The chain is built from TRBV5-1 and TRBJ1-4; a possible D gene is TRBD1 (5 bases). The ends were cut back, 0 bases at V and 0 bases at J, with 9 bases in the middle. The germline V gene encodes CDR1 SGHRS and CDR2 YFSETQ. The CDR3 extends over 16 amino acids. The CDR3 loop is CASSLATGSTNEKLFF. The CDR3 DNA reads TGCGCCAGCAGCTTGGCAACAGGTTCAACTAATGAAAAACTGTTTTTT.

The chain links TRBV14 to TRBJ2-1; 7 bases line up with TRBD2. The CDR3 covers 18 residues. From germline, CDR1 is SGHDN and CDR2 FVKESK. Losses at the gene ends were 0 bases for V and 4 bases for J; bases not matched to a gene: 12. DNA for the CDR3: TGTGCCAGCAGCCAAGAATGGTGGGCCGGGGGGACTTACAATGAGCAGTTCTTC. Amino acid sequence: CASSQEWWAGGTYNEQFF. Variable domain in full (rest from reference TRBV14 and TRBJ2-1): EAGVTQFPSHSVIEKGQTVTLRCDPISGHDNLYWYRRVMGKEIKFLLHFVKESKQDESGMPNNRFLAERTGGTYSTLKVQPAELEDSGVYFCASSQEWWAGGTYNEQFFGPGTRLTVL.

The CDR3 spells CASSATGTSGTDTQYF. CDR3 sequence (DNA): TGTGCCAGCAGCGCTACCGGGACTAGCGGGACAGATACGCAGTATTTT. The chain couples TRBV9 to TRBJ2-3, with 12 bases that match TRBD2. The junction had 5 bases not matched to a gene; V was cut back by 3 bases and J by 3 bases. CDR3 length: 16 residues. Germline CDR1 is SGDLS and CDR2 is YYNGEE.

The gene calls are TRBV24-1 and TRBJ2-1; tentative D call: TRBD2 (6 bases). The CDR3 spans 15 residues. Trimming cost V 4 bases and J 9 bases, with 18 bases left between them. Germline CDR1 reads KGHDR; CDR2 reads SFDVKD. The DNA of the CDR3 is TGTGCCACCAGTGAGACCGGGACTCTGTACGCTGAGCAGTTCTTC. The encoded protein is CATSETGTLYAEQFF.